This T cell receptor beta chain was found in a study of CD8+ T cells in alopecia areata. Study conclusions and caveats: Scalp clonality and expanded CD8+ clones among the top 100 showed significant decreases with tofacitinib. Mice showed clearer TCR sharing than patients did, a gap that was possibly HLA-related.

A note on this clone: Its specificity is unknown. This same CDR3 is encoded by further DNA sequences in the sample.

Once RNA had been extracted, it was reverse transcribed into cDNA to act as the sequencing template. Some clones are missing from TCRdb's copy, which holds only in-frame ones; the method was immunoSEQ multiplex PCR. The data show about 220,000 clones, with about 50% seen just once and roughly 1.5% held by the top ten. The treatment: oral pan-JAK inhibitor, 5-10 mg twice daily. Trimming removed 6 bases from V and 4 bases from J, with 6 bases in between. The CDR3 spans 11 residues. The V gene's germline CDR1 is SNHLY and CDR2 FYNNEI. The sequencing used CD4+ T cells sorted from blood, collected at week 4, from a patient treated with tofacitinib. The sequence was collected from a human donor with alopecia areata. This chain links TRBV2 with TRBJ2-5, with D uncertain. CDR3 nucleotides: TGTGCCAGCAGACAGAGAGAGACCCAGTACTTC. It translates to CASRQRETQYF.